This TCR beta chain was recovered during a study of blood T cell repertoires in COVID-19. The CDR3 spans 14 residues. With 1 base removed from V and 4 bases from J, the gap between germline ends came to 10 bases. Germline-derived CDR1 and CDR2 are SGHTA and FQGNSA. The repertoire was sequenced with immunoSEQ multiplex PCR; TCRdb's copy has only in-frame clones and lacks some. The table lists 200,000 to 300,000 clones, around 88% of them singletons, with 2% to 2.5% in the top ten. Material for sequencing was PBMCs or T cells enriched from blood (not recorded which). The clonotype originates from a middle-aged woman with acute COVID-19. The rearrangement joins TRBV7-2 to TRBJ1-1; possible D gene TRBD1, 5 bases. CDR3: CASSLVPGPTEAFF. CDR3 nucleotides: TGTGCCAGCAGCTTAGTCCCAGGGCCCACTGAAGCTTTCTTT.